This entry is about one T cell receptor beta chain. Its antigen is unknown. This entry comes from a study of human T cells and chemical hapten exposure. Study background: Across its roughly 22 weeks, the study gave patients weekly diphenylcyclopropenone doses to the scalp. General study results and limits: The immune response of these alopecia patients might not match healthy individuals'.

Trimming at V came to 5 bases and at J to 5 bases, leaving 10 bases not matched to a gene. Germline V gene sequence: CDR1 SEHNR, CDR2 FQNEAQ (reference sequence). This CDR3 contains 17 residues. The study used a library that attached unique molecular identifiers to individual cDNA molecules. TCRdb re-called the RACE reads through MiXCR, storing one row per CDR3 protein. The sample records approximately 350,000 distinct CDR3 sequences, nearly 6.5% being singletons. Time point in this sample: patch test 2, 6 weeks after DPC sensitization. The treatment denotes: therapeutic diphenylcyclopropenone sensitization with weekly scalp DPC. Drawing of blood took place ahead of applying each patch test.

The specimen was whole blood, collected in connection with sensitization to the hapten diphenylcyclopropenone (DPC). This sequence joins TRBV7-9 and TRBJ2-3; 13 bases line up with TRBD2. This TCR was sampled from a woman in her late teens or twenties with alopecia areata. Some clones in this sample may be carry-over from other donors' samples. DNA for the CDR3: TGTGCCAGCAGCGGTAAGACTAGCGGGGGGACTGGAGATACGCAGTATTTT. This sequence encodes CASSGKTSGGTGDTQYF.